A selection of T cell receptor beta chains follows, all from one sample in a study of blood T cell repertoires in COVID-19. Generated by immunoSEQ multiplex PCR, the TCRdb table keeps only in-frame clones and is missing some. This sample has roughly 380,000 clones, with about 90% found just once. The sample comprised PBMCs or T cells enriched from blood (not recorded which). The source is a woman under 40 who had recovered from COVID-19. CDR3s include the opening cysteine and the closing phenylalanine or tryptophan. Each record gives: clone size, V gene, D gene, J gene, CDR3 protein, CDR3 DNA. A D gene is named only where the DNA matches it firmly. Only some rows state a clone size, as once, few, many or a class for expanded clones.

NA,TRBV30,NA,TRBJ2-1,CAWSQGGNEQFF,TGTGCCTGGTCACAGGGGGGGAATGAGCAGTTCTTC
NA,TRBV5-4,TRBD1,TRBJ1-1,CASSQGQGAHTEAFF,TGTGCCAGCAGCCAGGGACAGGGGGCACACACTGAAGCTTTCTTT
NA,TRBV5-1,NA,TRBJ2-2,CASSLVLGTGELFF,TGCGCCAGCAGCTTGGTCCTCGGGACCGGGGAGCTGTTTTTT
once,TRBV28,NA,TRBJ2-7,CASSLVQSYEQYF,TGTGCCAGCAGTTTAGTACAGTCCTACGAGCAGTACTTC
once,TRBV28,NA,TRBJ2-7,CASTKTGIPYEQYF,TGTGCCAGCACCAAAACAGGGATCCCCTACGAGCAGTACTTC
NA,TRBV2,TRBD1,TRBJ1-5,CASRGTGYSNQPQHF,TGTGCCAGCAGAGGGACAGGTTATAGCAATCAGCCCCAGCATTTT
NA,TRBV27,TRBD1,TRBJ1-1,CASSTGQGNTEAFF,TGTGCCAGCAGTACGGGACAGGGGAACACTGAAGCTTTCTTT
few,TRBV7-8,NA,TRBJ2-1,CASSLPSSSYNEQFF,TGTGCCAGCAGCTTACCTAGCAGCTCCTACAATGAGCAGTTCTTC
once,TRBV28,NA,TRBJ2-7,CASSNREPYEQYF,TGTGCCAGCAGTAACAGGGAACCCTACGAGCAGTACTTC
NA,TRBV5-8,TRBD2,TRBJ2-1,CASSSRGGTYNEQFF,TGTGCCAGCAGCTCCCGGGGGGGGACCTACAATGAGCAGTTCTTC
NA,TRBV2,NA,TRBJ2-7,CASSENRGRNEQYF,TGTGCCAGCAGTGAAAATAGGGGAAGGAACGAGCAGTACTTC
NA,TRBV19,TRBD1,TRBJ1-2,CASSPTGTGNYGYTF,TGTGCCAGTAGTCCAACCGGGACAGGGAACTATGGCTACACCTTC
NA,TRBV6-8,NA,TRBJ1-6,CASPRTFNSSYNSPLHF,TGTGCCAGCCCCCGTACCTTCAATAGCTCCTATAATTCACCCCTCCACTTT
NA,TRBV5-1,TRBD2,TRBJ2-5,CASSLPTTSGGAETQYF,TGCGCCAGCAGCTTGCCCACAACTAGCGGGGGGGCCGAGACCCAGTACTTC
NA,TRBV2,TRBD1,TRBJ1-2,CASSGGGGGYTF,TGTGCCAGCAGTGGAGGGGGCGGCGGCTACACCTTC
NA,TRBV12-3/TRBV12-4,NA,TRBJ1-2,CASSFTLGGYTF,TGTGCCAGCAGTTTTACTTTGGGCGGCTACACCTTC
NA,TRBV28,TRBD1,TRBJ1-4,CASSPGQINEKLFF,TGTGCCAGCAGTCCGGGACAGATCAATGAAAAACTGTTTTTT
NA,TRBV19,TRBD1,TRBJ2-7,CASSSSGTVHYEQYF,TGTGCCAGTAGTAGCTCCGGGACAGTTCACTACGAGCAGTACTTC
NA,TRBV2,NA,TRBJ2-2,CASSDSRNTGELFF,TGTGCCAGCAGTGACTCGAGGAACACCGGGGAGCTGTTTTTT
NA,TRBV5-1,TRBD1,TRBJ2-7,CASSSTGEVYEQYF,TGCGCCAGCAGCTCAACAGGGGAAGTTTACGAGCAGTACTTC
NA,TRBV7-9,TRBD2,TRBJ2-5,CASSLLAGRVETQYF,TGTGCCAGCAGCTTACTAGCGGGGAGGGTGGAGACCCAGTACTTC
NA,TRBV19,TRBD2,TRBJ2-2,CASRTTSGSHTGELFF,TGTGCCAGTAGGACGACTAGCGGGTCCCACACCGGGGAGCTGTTTTTT
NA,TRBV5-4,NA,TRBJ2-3,CASTPNGGLDTQYF,TGTGCCAGCACCCCTAACGGGGGATTAGATACGCAGTATTTT
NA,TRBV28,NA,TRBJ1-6,CASRPGQWNSPLHF,TGTGCCAGCAGGCCCGGACAGTGGAATTCACCCCTCCACTTT
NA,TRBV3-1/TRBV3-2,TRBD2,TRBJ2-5,CASSQSGRSVYVGTQYF,TGTGCCAGCAGCCAGAGCGGGAGATCTGTTTACGTTGGGACCCAGTACTTC
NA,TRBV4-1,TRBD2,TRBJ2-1,CASSQEPASGGHNEQFF,TGCGCCAGCAGCCAAGAACCCGCTAGCGGAGGGCACAATGAGCAGTTCTTC
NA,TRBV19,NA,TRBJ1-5,CASSIALTGELAQPQHF,TGTGCCAGTAGTATAGCCCTTACGGGGGAGTTAGCTCAGCCCCAGCATTTT
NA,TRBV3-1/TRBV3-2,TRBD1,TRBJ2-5,CASSPDRGQTQYF,TGTGCCAGCAGCCCGGACAGGGGTCAGACCCAGTACTTC
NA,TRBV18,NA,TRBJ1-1,CASSPSGGTEAFF,TGTGCCAGCTCACCTTCGGGGGGCACTGAAGCTTTCTTT